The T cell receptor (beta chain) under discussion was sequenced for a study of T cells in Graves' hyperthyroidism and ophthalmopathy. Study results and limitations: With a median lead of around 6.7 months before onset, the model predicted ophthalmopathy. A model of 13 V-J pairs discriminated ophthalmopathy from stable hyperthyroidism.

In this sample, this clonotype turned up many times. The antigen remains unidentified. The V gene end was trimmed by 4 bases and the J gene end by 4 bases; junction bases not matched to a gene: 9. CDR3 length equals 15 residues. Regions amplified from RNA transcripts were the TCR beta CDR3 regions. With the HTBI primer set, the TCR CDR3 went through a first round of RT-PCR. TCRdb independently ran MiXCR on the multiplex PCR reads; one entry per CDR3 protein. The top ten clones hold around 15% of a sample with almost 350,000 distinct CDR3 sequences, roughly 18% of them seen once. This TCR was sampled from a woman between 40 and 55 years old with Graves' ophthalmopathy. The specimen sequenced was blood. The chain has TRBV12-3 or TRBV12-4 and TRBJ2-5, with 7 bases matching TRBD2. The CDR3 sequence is CASSWDYGTGETQYF. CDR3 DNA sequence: TGTGCCAGCAGTTGGGACTATGGGACTGGAGAGACCCAGTACTTC.